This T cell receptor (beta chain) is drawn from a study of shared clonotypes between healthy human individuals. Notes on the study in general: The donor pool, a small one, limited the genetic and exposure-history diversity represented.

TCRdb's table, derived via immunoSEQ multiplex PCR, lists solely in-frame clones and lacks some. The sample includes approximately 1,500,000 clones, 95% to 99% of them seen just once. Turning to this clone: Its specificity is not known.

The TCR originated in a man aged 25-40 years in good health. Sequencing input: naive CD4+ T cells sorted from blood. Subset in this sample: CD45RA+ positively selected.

The CDR3 DNA is TGTGCCAGCAGCTTAGCGGCGGGAGGGTTGGTGGGCAATGAGCAGTTCTTC. Its protein product is CASSLAAGGLVGNEQFF. The chain joins TRBV11-3 to TRBJ2-1, with 9 bases fitting TRBD2. Germline V lookup: CDR1 SGHNT, CDR2 YENEEA. V was clipped by 1 base and J by 6 bases; unmatched bases: 10. This CDR3 spans 17 amino acids.